These T cell receptor beta chains were read from a single sample in a study of human versus mouse CDR3 diversity and MHC coevolution. Sequenced by immunoSEQ multiplex PCR; TCRdb stores in-frame clones only, minus some. Found here are around 59,000 clones, 94% of them singletons; the top ten hold 15% to 20%. The source material was naive CD4+ T cells from blood. The receptors originated from a person in their 60s in good health. The CDR3 runs from the conserved cysteine through the conserved F or W. The D gene is left open where the match is weak. Size tells how often a clone was seen (once, few, many) or the class of an expanded clone, and some rows leave it out.

d_gene: .
abundance: .
j_gene: TRBJ2-7
v_gene: TRBV6-1
CDR3aa: CASRAWTGEQYF
CDR3nt: TGTGCCAGCAGGGCATGGACGGGGGAGCAGTACTTC

d_gene: .
abundance: few
j_gene: TRBJ2-1
v_gene: TRBV12-2
CDR3aa: CASRSHADSETSYNEQFF
CDR3nt: TGTGCAAGTCGCTCCCACGCGGACTCCGAAACCTCTTACAATGAGCAGTTCTTC

d_gene: TRBD1
abundance: .
j_gene: TRBJ2-5
v_gene: TRBV7-9
CDR3aa: CAYPGTGGGETQYF
CDR3nt: TGTGCCTATCCCGGGACAGGGGGCGGAGAGACCCAGTACTTC

d_gene: TRBD2
abundance: .
j_gene: TRBJ2-1
v_gene: TRBV6-6
CDR3aa: CASSPKGLAGGNEQFF
CDR3nt: TGTGCCAGCAGCCCTAAAGGACTAGCGGGAGGCAATGAGCAGTTCTTC

d_gene: .
abundance: once
j_gene: TRBJ1-2
v_gene: TRBV5-6
CDR3aa: CASSLVSSGYTF
CDR3nt: TGTGCCAGCAGCTTGGTGTCGAGTGGCTACACCTTC

d_gene: .
abundance: .
j_gene: TRBJ1-2
v_gene: TRBV25-1
CDR3aa: CASSDSPRNYGYTF
CDR3nt: TGTGCCAGCAGTGATTCCCCGAGAAACTATGGCTACACCTTC

d_gene: .
abundance: .
j_gene: TRBJ1-1
v_gene: TRBV30
CDR3aa: CAWRVSRDTEAFF
CDR3nt: TGTGCCTGGAGAGTTTCCAGGGATACTGAAGCTTTCTTT

d_gene: .
abundance: .
j_gene: TRBJ2-3
v_gene: TRBV5-1
CDR3aa: CASSRKGALGTDTQYF
CDR3nt: TGCGCCAGCAGCAGAAAAGGGGCCCTCGGCACAGATACGCAGTATTTT

d_gene: .
abundance: .
j_gene: TRBJ2-3
v_gene: TRBV11-2
CDR3aa: CASSLEGGATDTQYF
CDR3nt: TGTGCCAGCAGCTTAGAAGGGGGGGCCACAGATACGCAGTATTTT

d_gene: .
abundance: .
j_gene: TRBJ1-5
v_gene: TRBV2
CDR3aa: CASSGLHRVGQPQHF
CDR3nt: TGTGCCAGCAGTGGTTTGCACAGGGTCGGTCAGCCCCAGCATTTT

d_gene: TRBD1
abundance: .
j_gene: TRBJ2-2
v_gene: TRBV9
CDR3aa: CASIPDRAIGKLFF
CDR3nt: TGTGCCAGCATCCCCGACAGGGCTATCGGGAAGCTGTTTTTT

d_gene: .
abundance: .
j_gene: TRBJ1-2
v_gene: TRBV5-4
CDR3aa: CASSSRAGVGYTF
CDR3nt: TGTGCCAGCAGCTCGAGGGCGGGGGTCGGCTACACCTTC

d_gene: TRBD1
abundance: .
j_gene: TRBJ1-2
v_gene: TRBV19
CDR3aa: CASSKGQGVYGYTF
CDR3nt: TGTGCCAGTAGTAAGGGGCAGGGGGTCTATGGCTACACCTTC

d_gene: TRBD1
abundance: .
j_gene: TRBJ2-7
v_gene: TRBV5-1
CDR3aa: CASSRGQAQLEQYF
CDR3nt: TGCGCCAGCAGCCGGGGACAGGCCCAACTCGAGCAGTACTTC

d_gene: TRBD2
abundance: .
j_gene: TRBJ2-1
v_gene: TRBV9
CDR3aa: CASSAVLAGVYNEQFF
CDR3nt: TGTGCCAGCAGCGCCGTACTAGCGGGAGTCTACAATGAGCAGTTCTTC

d_gene: .
abundance: once
j_gene: TRBJ1-5
v_gene: TRBV23-1
CDR3aa: CASSRPGGWREENNQPQHF
CDR3nt: TGCGCCAGCAGTCGACCTGGGGGGTGGAGGGAGGAAAACAATCAGCCCCAGCATTTT

d_gene: .
abundance: .
j_gene: TRBJ1-1
v_gene: TRBV5-5
CDR3aa: CASSLEATDTEAFF
CDR3nt: TGTGCCAGCAGCTTAGAGGCGACAGACACTGAAGCTTTCTTT

d_gene: .
abundance: .
j_gene: TRBJ1-3
v_gene: TRBV7-8
CDR3aa: CAWRGEDTIYF
CDR3nt: TGTGCCTGGCGGGGGGAAGACACCATATATTTT

d_gene: TRBD1
abundance: .
j_gene: TRBJ1-1
v_gene: TRBV19
CDR3aa: CASSSDTGTGAEAFF
CDR3nt: TGTGCCAGTAGTTCCGACACCGGGACAGGGGCTGAAGCTTTCTTT

d_gene: .
abundance: .
j_gene: TRBJ2-1
v_gene: TRBV9
CDR3aa: CASSAELADEQFF
CDR3nt: TGTGCCAGCAGCGCCGAACTAGCCGATGAGCAGTTCTTC

d_gene: .
abundance: .
j_gene: TRBJ1-5
v_gene: TRBV6-1
CDR3aa: CASSEGYQGNQPQHF
CDR3nt: TGTGCCAGCAGTGAAGGGTATCAGGGCAATCAGCCCCAGCATTTT

d_gene: .
abundance: .
j_gene: TRBJ2-2
v_gene: TRBV5-1
CDR3aa: CASSLSVNTGELFF
CDR3nt: TGCGCCAGCAGCTTGTCCGTTAACACCGGGGAGCTGTTTTTT

d_gene: TRBD2
abundance: .
j_gene: TRBJ2-5
v_gene: TRBV7-2
CDR3aa: CASSTASGRVETQYF
CDR3nt: TGTGCCAGCAGCACGGCTAGCGGGAGGGTAGAGACCCAGTACTTC

d_gene: .
abundance: .
j_gene: TRBJ2-1
v_gene: TRBV5-1
CDR3aa: CASSLRGGEQFF
CDR3nt: TGCGCCAGCAGCCTAAGGGGAGGAGAGCAGTTCTTC

d_gene: .
abundance: few
j_gene: TRBJ2-1
v_gene: TRBV6-5
CDR3aa: CASSPTRRRGEQFF
CDR3nt: TGTGCCAGCAGCCCTACCAGACGGAGAGGTGAGCAGTTCTTC

d_gene: TRBD1
abundance: .
j_gene: TRBJ1-5
v_gene: TRBV19
CDR3aa: CASSDRGHSNQPQHF
CDR3nt: TGTGCCAGTAGCGACAGGGGGCATAGCAATCAGCCCCAGCATTTT

d_gene: .
abundance: .
j_gene: TRBJ2-3
v_gene: TRBV5-6
CDR3aa: CASSWSGLYTDTQYF
CDR3nt: TGTGCCAGCAGCTGGAGTGGACTCTACACAGATACGCAGTATTTT

d_gene: .
abundance: .
j_gene: TRBJ1-1
v_gene: TRBV5-4
CDR3aa: CASSTGNDRTLAQGAFF
CDR3nt: TGTGCCAGCAGCACAGGGAACGACAGGACCCTAGCCCAGGGAGCTTTCTTT

d_gene: .
abundance: .
j_gene: TRBJ2-7
v_gene: TRBV7-2
CDR3aa: CASSPRTSLFYEQYF
CDR3nt: TGTGCCAGCAGCCCTCGGACTTCTCTTTTCTACGAGCAGTACTTC

d_gene: .
abundance: once
j_gene: TRBJ1-2
v_gene: TRBV5-6
CDR3aa: CASSPEAGRGAYGYTF
CDR3nt: TGTGCCAGCAGCCCCGAGGCAGGCAGGGGTGCCTATGGCTACACCTTC

d_gene: TRBD1
abundance: .
j_gene: TRBJ2-1
v_gene: TRBV19
CDR3aa: CASSIEGQGLYNEQFF
CDR3nt: TGTGCCAGTAGTATAGAAGGACAGGGCCTCTACAATGAGCAGTTCTTC

d_gene: .
abundance: .
j_gene: TRBJ1-1
v_gene: TRBV5-1
CDR3aa: CASSSGTGNTEAFF
CDR3nt: TGCGCCAGCAGCTCCGGTACTGGGAACACTGAAGCTTTCTTT

d_gene: TRBD1
abundance: few
j_gene: TRBJ1-5
v_gene: TRBV19
CDR3aa: CASTQGARQPQHF
CDR3nt: TGTGCCAGTACCCAGGGGGCGCGTCAGCCCCAGCATTTT

d_gene: TRBD2
abundance: few
j_gene: TRBJ2-3
v_gene: TRBV6-1
CDR3aa: CASRGLAGGTDTQYF
CDR3nt: TGTGCGAGCAGGGGACTAGCGGGAGGCACAGATACGCAGTATTTT

d_gene: .
abundance: .
j_gene: TRBJ1-1
v_gene: TRBV5-1
CDR3aa: CASSSQANTEAFF
CDR3nt: TGCGCCAGCAGCTCCCAAGCGAACACTGAAGCTTTCTTT

d_gene: .
abundance: .
j_gene: TRBJ2-7
v_gene: TRBV14
CDR3aa: CASSHNPRRPSYEQYF
CDR3nt: TGTGCCAGCAGCCATAATCCGCGGCGACCCTCCTACGAGCAGTACTTC

d_gene: .
abundance: .
j_gene: TRBJ2-3
v_gene: TRBV7-9
CDR3aa: CASSSRAGIGGTQYF
CDR3nt: TGTGCCAGCAGCTCAAGGGCGGGGATCGGAGGGACGCAGTATTTT

d_gene: .
abundance: .
j_gene: TRBJ1-6
v_gene: TRBV7-2
CDR3aa: CASSGGGTPYNSPLHF
CDR3nt: TGTGCCAGCAGCGGGGGGGGAACCCCCTATAATTCACCCCTCCACTTT

d_gene: .
abundance: .
j_gene: TRBJ2-2
v_gene: TRBV2
CDR3aa: CASSEFTAPGELFF
CDR3nt: TGTGCCAGCAGTGAATTCACAGCACCCGGGGAGCTGTTTTTT

d_gene: .
abundance: .
j_gene: TRBJ1-3
v_gene: TRBV27
CDR3aa: CASSIGHPGAGNTIYF
CDR3nt: TGTGCCAGCAGTATCGGACACCCTGGGGCTGGAAACACCATATATTTT

d_gene: TRBD1
abundance: .
j_gene: TRBJ2-5
v_gene: TRBV25-1
CDR3aa: CASSAGTGGGETQYF
CDR3nt: TGTGCCAGCAGCGCCGGGACAGGAGGGGGAGAGACCCAGTACTTC

d_gene: .
abundance: .
j_gene: TRBJ1-1
v_gene: TRBV12-5
CDR3aa: CASGWATRTEAFF
CDR3nt: TGTGCTAGTGGTTGGGCTACCCGCACTGAAGCTTTCTTT

d_gene: .
abundance: .
j_gene: TRBJ2-7
v_gene: TRBV30
CDR3aa: CAWRGRAGRSYEQYF
CDR3nt: TGTGCCTGGAGGGGCAGGGCGGGGAGGTCCTACGAGCAGTACTTC

d_gene: .
abundance: .
j_gene: TRBJ2-7
v_gene: TRBV7-2
CDR3aa: CASSLRGLGAYEQYF
CDR3nt: TGTGCCAGCAGCTTAAGGGGCCTAGGGGCTTACGAGCAGTACTTC

d_gene: .
abundance: .
j_gene: TRBJ2-7
v_gene: TRBV30
CDR3aa: CAWRLQGLVYEQYF
CDR3nt: TGTGCCTGGAGATTACAGGGTTTGGTCTACGAGCAGTACTTC

d_gene: .
abundance: .
j_gene: TRBJ1-1
v_gene: TRBV19
CDR3aa: CASSIGVGGTEAFF
CDR3nt: TGTGCCAGTAGTATAGGGGTAGGGGGCACTGAAGCTTTCTTT

d_gene: .
abundance: .
j_gene: TRBJ2-7
v_gene: TRBV29-1
CDR3aa: CSAAKGGGQESPQYF
CDR3nt: TGCAGCGCTGCGAAAGGGGGGGGACAGGAGTCCCCTCAGTACTTC

d_gene: .
abundance: .
j_gene: TRBJ1-4
v_gene: TRBV6-1
CDR3aa: CASSPLEALGEKLFF
CDR3nt: TGTGCCAGCAGCCCCCTGGAGGCCTTAGGGGAAAAACTGTTTTTT

d_gene: .
abundance: .
j_gene: TRBJ1-6
v_gene: TRBV2
CDR3aa: CASRTGRLNSPLHF
CDR3nt: TGTGCCAGCAGGACAGGACGTTTGAATTCACCCCTCCACTTT

d_gene: .
abundance: .
j_gene: TRBJ1-1
v_gene: TRBV29-1
CDR3aa: CSVLEGVAGTEAFF
CDR3nt: TGCAGCGTTCTTGAGGGAGTAGCCGGGACTGAAGCTTTCTTT